These 30 T cell receptor beta chains were sequenced from one sample in a study of CD8 T cells in ankylosing spondylitis. Their antigen targets remain unknown. Points from the study as a whole: Ankylosing spondylitis blood seemed to carry a telltale TCR beta motif made of under 10 highly homologous variants.

Each CDR3 protein gets one entry after TCRdb re-called the 5' RACE reads with MiXCR. The table lists 400,000 or so distinct CDR3 sequences, approximately 26% of them singletons, with roughly 0.9% in the top ten. The sequencing sample was made of blood, either unsorted or a sorted T cell fraction (not recorded which). The origin of the receptors is a male donor with ankylosing spondylitis.

This clonotype showed up just a few times. The V and J genes are TRBV15 and TRBJ2-4; no reliable D call. V lost 2 bases and J 7 bases, leaving 15 bases between the germline ends. Germline CDR1 reads LNHNV; CDR2 reads YYDKDF (reference sequence). The CDR3 runs to 15 residues. Here the CDR3 DNA reads TGTGCCACCAGCAGAAAGCTCCAGCCATTCAACATTCAGTACTTC. Its protein is CATSRKLQPFNIQYF.

The CDR3: CASKGNRGQETQYF. The CDR3 DNA sequence: TGTGCCAGCAAGGGGAACAGAGGGCAGGAGACCCAGTACTTC. The chain links TRBV2 to TRBJ2-5; D might be TRBD1 or TRBD2, each matching 5 bases. CDR1 SNHLY and CDR2 FYNNEI come from the germline V gene. This CDR3 spans 14 amino acids. V was shortened by 7 bases and J by 5 bases, with 17 bases between the two germline ends.

The chain uses TRBV5-1 and TRBJ2-1; 9 bases map to TRBD1. The germline V gene encodes CDR1 SGHRS and CDR2 YFSETQ. The J segment lost 7 bases and the V segment lost 5 bases, leaving 7 bases of the junction unmatched. This CDR3 has 14 amino acids. The CDR3 bases are TGCGCCAGCAGTCAACCTGACAGGGGGAATGAGCAGTTCTTC. The encoded protein is CASSQPDRGNEQFF.

This clonotype was seen more than once but under ten times. The V and J genes are TRBV30 and TRBJ2-1; D uncertain. CDR1 and CDR2 from the germline V gene are GTSNPN and SVGIG (reference sequence). The CDR3 sequence is 14 residues long. With 3 bases removed from V and 10 bases from J, the gap between germline ends came to 19 bases. The CDR3 is CAWRLPESRGEQFF. In DNA form, the CDR3 reads TGTGCCTGGAGACTCCCCGAGAGTCGAGGCGAGCAGTTCTTC.

This clonotype was recorded a few times. The CDR3 region has the DNA TGCGCCAGCAGCCAAGATGTAGGGGCGAACACCGGGGAGCTGTTTTTT. Amino acids: CASSQDVGANTGELFF. The chain carries TRBV4-1 and TRBJ2-2, with D maybe TRBD1 (5 bases). The germline gives CDR1 MGHRA, CDR2 YSYEKL. Trimming pared 0 bases from V and 0 bases from J, leaving 8 bases between. The CDR3 is made up of 16 amino acids.

This clonotype was seen repeatedly, ten times or more. This chain links TRBV18 with TRBJ1-4; TRBD1 matches 7 bases. This CDR3 comprises 15 residues. The trim removed 4 bases at V and 5 bases at J, leaving 7 bases unmatched. Germline assignment: CDR1 KGHSH and CDR2 LQKENI. CDR3 region: CASSLRTGTNEKLFF. The CDR3 bases are TGTGCCAGCTCACTCCGGACAGGAACAAATGAAAAACTGTTTTTT.

The chain carries TRBV5-1 and TRBJ2-3; TRBD2 agrees at 7 bases. Looked up from germline, CDR1 is SGHRS and CDR2 is YFSETQ. CDR3 length equals 14 residues. V dropped 2 bases and J dropped 5; count of bases not matched to a gene: 5. CDR3 region: CASSFGGRQDTQYF. Here the CDR3 DNA reads TGCGCCAGCAGCTTTGGCGGGAGACAAGATACGCAGTATTTT.

The CDR3 protein is CASSLESGDPGYTF. DNA for the CDR3: TGTGCCAGCAGCTTAGAATCGGGGGATCCTGGCTACACCTTC. The rearrangement links TRBV7-2 to TRBJ1-2, with D possibly being TRBD1 (5 bases). The CDR3 extends over 14 amino acids. V lost 1 base to trimming and J lost 7 bases, with 13 bases between them. CDR1 and CDR2 (germline): SGHTA, FQGNSA.

The rearrangement joins TRBV3-1 to TRBJ2-1; D not resolved. CDR3 size: 15 residues. Germline lookup yields CDR1 LGHDT and CDR2 YNNKEL (reference sequence). V gave up 0 bases and J gave up 4 bases, with 10 bases separating them. CDR3 DNA sequence: TGTGCCAGCAGCCAAGACTCCCGGAGTTACAATGAGCAGTTCTTC. Its protein product is CASSQDSRSYNEQFF.

The CDR3: CASSRTSGPNIQYF. The DNA for the CDR3 is TGTGCCAGCAGCCGGACTAGCGGACCAAACATTCAGTACTTC. This sequence joins TRBV7-9 and TRBJ2-4, with 10 bases matching TRBD2. The ends lost 5 bases at V and 6 bases at J; junction bases unmatched: 4. Germline values: CDR1 SEHNR, CDR2 FQNEAQ (reference sequence). The CDR3 length is 14 residues.

In its sample, this clonotype was seen many times. J is TRBJ1-1 and V is TRBV20-1; D ambiguous. Germline lookup yields CDR1 DFQATT and CDR2 SNEGSKA (reference sequence). CDR3 size: 15 residues. Between the trimmed V and J ends, which lost 0 bases and 0 bases, there was a span of 11 bases. Here the CDR3 reads CSARDRNEMNTEAFF. The CDR3 nucleotides are TGCAGTGCTAGAGATCGTAACGAGATGAACACTGAAGCTTTCTTT.

This clonotype was observed a few times. J is TRBJ2-5 and V is TRBV29-1; TRBD1 might be the D (5 bases). The CDR3 length is 14 residues. The V gene's germline CDR1 is SQVTM and CDR2 ANQGSEA. The V gene lost 4 bases and the J gene lost 7 bases, with 19 bases spanning the gap. The CDR3, as DNA: TGCAGCGTTGGGCGACAGCTAAATCGAGGGACCCAGTACTTC. Translation gives CSVGRQLNRGTQYF.

The chain employs TRBV6-2 or TRBV6-3 and TRBJ1-3; D not certain. Germline assignment: CDR1 MNHEY and CDR2 SVGEGT. The ends were cut back, 5 bases at V and 1 base at J, with 9 bases in the middle. This CDR3 spans 14 amino acids. The CDR3 region has the DNA TGTGCCAGCAGTCCGGGGAGGTCTGGAAACACCATATATTTT. This sequence encodes CASSPGRSGNTIYF.

The chain joins TRBV28 to TRBJ2-4; D is uncertain. Trimming took 10 bases from V and 6 from J, leaving 16 bases between them. From germline, CDR1 is MDHEN and CDR2 SYDVKM. The length of the CDR3 is 13 residues. CDR3 DNA sequence: TGTGCCACCCTAGGGTCTGGGATAAACATTCAGTACTTC. Translation gives CATLGSGINIQYF.

The J gene is TRBJ1-3, the V gene TRBV5-1; tentatively, D is TRBD1 (5 bases). Between the trimmed V and J ends, which lost 4 bases and 0 bases, there was a span of 11 bases. This CDR3 has 15 residues. CDR1 and CDR2 (germline): SGHRS, YFSETQ. The CDR3 reads CASSVDNHSGNTIYF. In DNA form, the CDR3 reads TGCGCCAGCAGCGTGGACAACCACTCTGGAAACACCATATATTTT.

This clonotype has only a few counts. The CDR3 DNA follows: TGCGCCAGCAGCCCACCGCAGGTGAACACCGGGGAGCTGTTTTTT. Translating it yields CASSPPQVNTGELFF. This rearrangement joins TRBV4-1 to TRBJ2-2; D unresolved. V gave up 4 bases and J gave up 1 base, with 10 bases separating them. The CDR3 sequence is 15 residues long. The V gene's germline CDR1 is MGHRA and CDR2 YSYEKL.

This chain links TRBV20-1 with TRBJ1-2; 10 bases agree with TRBD1. With V trimmed by 5 bases and J by 8 bases, 17 bases remained unmatched. Germline values: CDR1 DFQATT, CDR2 SNEGSKA (reference sequence). This CDR3 is 16 amino acids long. CDR3 coding DNA: TGCAGTGCTGCAAACCGGGACAGGGGAACAGTAAGGGGCTACACCTTC. Translating it yields CSAANRDRGTVRGYTF.

This clonotype was recorded only once. The CDR3 DNA reads as TGTGCCAGCTCACCACTTGGACAGGGTGCCCGCAATCAGCCCCAGCATTTT. Protein: CASSPLGQGARNQPQHF. The J gene is TRBJ1-5, the V gene TRBV18; 8 positions match TRBD1. This CDR3 spans 17 amino acids. Trimming took 1 base from V and 2 from J; bases not matched to a gene: 7. Germline lookup yields CDR1 KGHSH and CDR2 LQKENI.

This clonotype was found a few times. This chain connects TRBV29-1 to TRBJ2-1; the match to TRBD1 covers 10 bases. The V gene's germline CDR1 is SQVTM and CDR2 ANQGSEA. The length of the CDR3 is 15 residues. With 6 bases clipped from V and 4 bases from J, the junction kept 9 bases outside the gene matches. CDR3 nucleotide sequence: TGCAGCGTCGACAGGGGGCTTAGGATGTACAATGAGCAGTTCTTC. Protein sequence: CSVDRGLRMYNEQFF.

This clonotype was seen a handful of times. The chain couples TRBV5-5 to TRBJ2-1; D unresolved. The germline V gene has CDR1 SGHKS and CDR2 YYEKEE (reference sequence). V was clipped by 0 bases and J by 7 bases, with 11 bases between them. This CDR3 has 14 residues. The CDR3 sequence: CASSLAGALNEQFF. CDR3 DNA sequence: TGTGCCAGCAGCTTGGCGGGCGCATTGAATGAGCAGTTCTTC.

The rearrangement links TRBV15 to TRBJ1-2; unclear D gene. Germline lookup yields CDR1 LNHNV and CDR2 YYDKDF (reference sequence). The CDR3 is made up of 12 amino acids. V was trimmed by 0 bases and J by 8 bases, leaving 7 bases between them. The CDR3 DNA sequence: TGTGCCACCAGCAGAGATACGTGGGGCTACACCTTC. It is translated as CATSRDTWGYTF. Supplemented by reference TRBV15 and TRBJ1-2, the full variable domain reads DAMVIQNPRYQVTQFGKPVTLSCSQTLNHNVMYWYQQKSSQAPKLLFHYYDKDFNNEADTPDNFQSRRPNTSFCFLDIRSPGLGDTAMYLCATSRDTWGYTFGSGTRLTVV.

This clonotype was counted only a few times. This chain links TRBV7-2 with TRBJ2-2; 8 positions match TRBD2. The CDR3 has 16 residues. The V gene's germline CDR1 is SGHTA and CDR2 FQGNSA. The junction had 10 bases not matched to a gene; V was cut back by 5 bases and J by 5 bases. The CDR3 protein is CASSDSSGRGTGELFF. CDR3 nucleotides: TGTGCCAGCAGCGACTCGAGCGGGAGAGGAACCGGGGAGCTGTTTTTT.

There are a few counts of this clonotype. This rearrangement joins TRBV20-1 to TRBJ2-1; D might be TRBD2 (6 bases). The CDR3 runs 13 residues. Germline CDR1 DFQATT, CDR2 SNEGSKA (reference sequence). Trimming removed 2 bases at V and 9 bases at J, with 14 bases between. CDR3 residues: CSARTTSYAEQFF. CDR3 coding DNA: TGCAGTGCTAGAACCACTAGCTACGCTGAGCAGTTCTTC.

The chain uses TRBV18 and TRBJ2-1, with 10 bases identical to TRBD2. CDR3 length: 18 residues. Germline V gene lookup returns CDR1 KGHSH and CDR2 LQKENI. V lost 1 base and J lost 7; bases outside the gene matches: 13. This CDR3 is CASSPRGPSGSSGNEQFF. DNA of the CDR3: TGTGCCAGCTCACCACGTGGTCCTAGCGGGAGTTCGGGGAATGAGCAGTTCTTC.

This clonotype turned up a few times. The chain employs TRBV7-7 and TRBJ2-2, with a weak D call TRBD2 (5 bases). CDR1 and CDR2 (germline): SSHAT, FNYEAQ (reference sequence). V dropped 10 bases and J dropped 7 bases, with 13 bases sitting between them. The CDR3 has 12 amino acids. The CDR3 DNA reads as TGTGCCACCTACGGGGTTAACGGGGAGCTGTTTTTT. Translating gives CATYGVNGELFF.

The chain uses TRBV7-8 and TRBJ2-5; possible D gene TRBD2, 5 bases. The V end lost 7 bases, the J end lost 1 base, and 13 bases lay between the germline ends. This CDR3 has 14 residues. Germline CDR1 reads SGHVS; CDR2 reads FQNEAQ. This chain's CDR3 is CASIQFRGQETQYF. In nucleotides, the CDR3 is TGTGCCAGCATCCAGTTCCGGGGCCAAGAGACCCAGTACTTC.

This clonotype has a handful of counts. V gene TRBV11-3 combines with J gene TRBJ2-3, with a weak D call TRBD2 (6 bases). There are 16 residues in the CDR3. The V end was cut by 2 bases, the J end by 4 bases, with 16 bases between. Germline-derived CDR1 and CDR2 are SGHNT and YENEEA. This CDR3 is CASSLTRAGRSDTQYF. The DNA for the CDR3 is TGTGCCAGCAGCTTAACCCGGGCGGGACGCTCAGATACGCAGTATTTT.

This chain links TRBV5-1 with TRBJ2-1; 8 nucleotides match TRBD1. Looked up from germline, CDR1 is SGHRS and CDR2 is YFSETQ. The CDR3 spans 15 residues. The V and J ends lost 0 bases and 4 bases, in that order; junction bases with no gene match: 3. The CDR3 here is CASSLVGQEYNEQFF. The CDR3 DNA reads TGCGCCAGCAGCTTGGTGGGACAGGAATACAATGAGCAGTTCTTC. Full variable domain (remainder filled in from reference TRBV5-1 and TRBJ2-1): KAGVTQTPRYLIKTRGQQVTLSCSPISGHRSVSWYQQTPGQGLQFLFEYFSETQRNKGNFPGRFSGRQFSNSRSEMNVSTLELGDSALYLCASSLVGQEYNEQFFGPGTRLTVL.

This clonotype was observed a handful of times. The CDR3 DNA reads TGCGCCAGCAGAAGGACTCCGGAGGATTTTAGCACAGATACGCAGTATTTT. Translating it yields CASRRTPEDFSTDTQYF. V and J are TRBV4-1 and TRBJ2-3; tentative D call: TRBD2 (5 bases). Trimming left V 6 bases short and J 0 bases short, with 19 bases between. Germline lookup yields CDR1 MGHRA and CDR2 YSYEKL. The CDR3 sequence is 17 residues long.

This clonotype turned up a few times. V and J are TRBV7-9 and TRBJ2-3; perhaps TRBD2 as D (5 bases). V was cut by 0 bases and J by 3 bases, with 10 bases left in between. CDR3 length equals 15 residues. Germline V gene sequence: CDR1 SEHNR, CDR2 FQNEAQ (reference sequence). This CDR3 reads CASSLAGDRTDTQYF. CDR3 nucleotides: TGTGCCAGCAGCTTAGCGGGAGATCGTACAGATACGCAGTATTTT.